A single T cell receptor beta chain is shown here with its context. In germline, CDR1 is LNHDA, CDR2 SQIVND (reference sequence). V was pared by 7 bases and J by 6 bases, with 5 bases of the junction left unmatched. The CDR3 length is 13 residues. In the authors' workflow: Estimates of nucleated cell counts were drawn from the amplification of reference gene primers. Data came from immunoSEQ multiplex PCR; TCRdb stores just in-frame clones and leaves some out. The D gene and trimming were derived from the DNA, and the V and J assignments and clone size from that table. The data hold some 150,000 clones, with 80% to 85% observed a single time. This entry is derived from a study of blood T cell repertoires in COVID-19. Overall study: Samples of COVID-19 (acute and convalescent) were obtained from the United States, Italy and Spain. From T cells, B-cell-depleted T cells, or PBMCs came the material, which was cDNA or gDNA.

The TCR originated in a woman aged 80 or older with acute or convalescent COVID-19. The chain is built from TRBV19 and TRBJ1-5, with 8 bases identical to TRBD1. Material for sequencing was peripheral blood. The CDR3: CASNDRGGQPQHF. In DNA form, the CDR3 reads TGTGCCAGTAATGACAGGGGCGGTCAGCCCCAGCATTTT.